This TCR beta chain was documented in a study of T cell changes during pregnancy in multiple sclerosis. The CDR3 is made up of 15 amino acids. V was clipped by 0 bases and J by 8 bases, with 13 bases between them. Germline assignment: CDR1 SNHLY and CDR2 FYNNEI. TCRdb's copy holds only in-frame clones and misses some; the assay was immunoSEQ multiplex PCR. The repertoire holds 50,000 to 65,000 clones, 91% seen once, with roughly 0.76% in the top ten. The V call is TRBV2, the J call TRBJ1-4; TRBD1 might be the D (6 bases). Sequenced material: CD4+ T cells from peripheral blood mononuclear cells, taken in the first trimester of pregnancy. This clonotype originated in a female donor with multiple sclerosis, enrolled in a pregnancy study. As DNA, the CDR3 is TGTGCCAGCAGTGAAGCGGGAAGGGGGGGAGAAAAACTGTTTTTT. Encoded protein: CASSEAGRGGEKLFF.